This TCR beta chain was identified in a study of T cell responses to AZD1222 COVID-19 vaccine. Study outcomes and limitations: Following two doses of AZD1222, Spike-specific TCR breadth and depth rose.

On this clone: Its antigen remains unknown.

This table comes from immunoSEQ multiplex PCR, and its TCRdb copy is limited to in-frame clones, with some not included. The sample holds 70,000 to 95,000 clones, 85% to 95% seen once. V was cut by 4 bases and J by 6 bases, with 9 bases left in between. The CDR3 is made up of 13 amino acids. Germline V gives CDR1 LNHDA, CDR2 SQIVND (reference sequence). This sequence was found in an adult who received the AZD1222 COVID-19 vaccine. The V and J genes are TRBV19 and TRBJ2-2; no clear D. The material sequenced was peripheral blood, taken 28 days after the second AZD1222 dose. The CDR3 DNA reads as TGTGCCAGTAGTAAGACAATTGCCGGGGAGCTGTTTTTT. Translating it yields CASSKTIAGELFF.